The 26 T cell receptor beta chains below come from one sample, sequenced in a study of T cells in Graves' hyperthyroidism and ophthalmopathy. The source material, RNA transcripts, was used to amplify TCR beta CDR3 regions. HTBI primers drove first-round RT-PCR of the TCR CDR3. A single record per CDR3 protein comes from TCRdb applying MiXCR to the multiplex PCR reads. The sample carries hundreds of thousands of distinct CDR3 sequences, around 15% recorded once. Specimen: blood. All receptors derive from a woman aged 40 to 49 with Graves' hyperthyroidism.

This clonotype was detected many times. The rearrangement links TRBV28 to TRBJ1-3; possible D gene TRBD1, 5 bases. The CDR3 runs 12 residues. V lost 5 bases, J lost 4 bases, and 6 bases lay in between. Germline V gives CDR1 MDHEN, CDR2 SYDVKM. The CDR3 nucleotides read TGTGCCAGCAGTGGACACGGAAACACCATATATTTT. The encoded protein is CASSGHGNTIYF.

This clonotype has a count of ten or more. This rearrangement joins TRBV6-1 to TRBJ2-7, with D unclear. Germline CDR1 reads MNHNS; CDR2 reads SASEGT. The CDR3 is 14 amino acids. Trimming shortened V by 6 bases and J by 0 bases, and 12 bases separated the two germline ends. CDR3 in amino acids: CASRLEEISYEQYF. CDR3 nucleotide sequence: TGTGCCAGCAGGTTAGAGGAGATCTCCTACGAGCAGTACTTC.

This clonotype was seen repeatedly, ten times or more. The chain joins TRBV29-1 to TRBJ2-7; possible D gene TRBD1, 5 bases. CDR1 and CDR2 (germline): SQVTM, ANQGSEA. V was trimmed by 4 bases and J by 5 bases, leaving 9 bases between them. This CDR3 contains 11 residues. This chain's CDR3 is CSVGQLDEQYF. For the CDR3, the DNA is TGCAGCGTTGGACAGTTGGACGAGCAGTACTTC.

The chain joins TRBV4-1 to TRBJ2-7; a possible D gene is TRBD2 (6 bases). Trimming pared 0 bases from V and 4 bases from J, leaving 13 bases between. The CDR3 extends over 15 amino acids. Germline V lookup: CDR1 MGHRA, CDR2 YSYEKL. Here the CDR3 DNA reads TGCGCCAGCAGCCAAGATTGGGCTAGCGAGTACGAGCAGTACTTC. This encodes CASSQDWASEYEQYF.

Here the CDR3 DNA reads TGTGCCAGCAGCTCGTACCTAGCGGGAGGGTCCCGAGAGACCCAGTACTTC. Protein product: CASSSYLAGGSRETQYF. The chain combines TRBV7-9 with TRBJ2-5; the match to TRBD2 covers 12 bases. V lost 4 bases to trimming and J lost 4 bases; unmatched junction nucleotides: 10. From germline, CDR1 is SEHNR and CDR2 FQNEAQ (reference sequence). The CDR3 length is 17 residues.

This clonotype has ten or more counts. This sequence joins TRBV6-1 and TRBJ1-5; possibly TRBD1 for D (6 bases). The V and J ends lost 5 bases and 6 bases respectively, with 14 bases between them. Germline lookup yields CDR1 MNHNS and CDR2 SASEGT. This CDR3 is built from 14 residues. The chain's CDR3 is CASSQEGGSQPQHF. The DNA of the CDR3 is TGTGCCAGCAGTCAGGAAGGGGGTAGTCAGCCCCAGCATTTT.

This clonotype came up a few times. The chain combines TRBV5-1 with TRBJ1-5; TRBD1 agrees at 8 bases. Germline-derived CDR1 and CDR2 are SGHRS and YFSETQ. CDR3 length equals 14 residues. The junction had 4 bases not matched to a gene; V was cut back by 3 bases and J by 5 bases. The CDR3 bases are TGCGCCAGCAGCTCGACAGGGGTCGATCAGCCCCAGCATTTT. It codes for CASSSTGVDQPQHF. The full variable domain, rest sourced from reference TRBV5-1 and TRBJ1-5, is KAGVTQTPRYLIKTRGQQVTLSCSPISGHRSVSWYQQTPGQGLQFLFEYFSETQRNKGNFPGRFSGRQFSNSRSEMNVSTLELGDSALYLCASSSTGVDQPQHFGDGTRLSIL.

This clonotype was recorded at least ten times. The J gene is TRBJ1-1, the V gene TRBV27; tentative D call: TRBD1 (6 bases). Germline V gene sequence: CDR1 MNHEY, CDR2 SMNVEV (reference sequence). This CDR3 spans 15 amino acids. V was trimmed by 7 bases and J by 2 bases, leaving 17 bases between them. CDR3 nucleotides: TGTGCCAGCACCGATGGGGCAGGGACAAACACTGAAGCTTTCTTT. This sequence encodes CASTDGAGTNTEAFF.

This clonotype was detected many times. This CDR3 is CAWTVAGAGNTIYF. DNA of the CDR3: TGTGCCTGGACGGTTGCAGGGGCAGGAAACACCATATATTTT. The chain uses TRBV30 and TRBJ1-3; maybe TRBD1 (6 bases). Trimming took off 4 bases at V and 4 bases at J, with 14 bases between the two ends. This CDR3 contains 14 residues. The V gene's germline CDR1 is GTSNPN and CDR2 SVGIG (reference sequence).

This chain joins TRBV5-1 and TRBJ1-2; the match to TRBD1 covers 8 bases. The CDR3 has 15 residues. Trimming removed 4 bases from V and 5 bases from J; junction bases left unmatched: 10. The germline gives CDR1 SGHRS, CDR2 YFSETQ. CDR3 coding DNA: TGCGCCAGCAGCCGGGGACAGGAGGAGATGTATGGCTACACCTTC. Protein sequence: CASSRGQEEMYGYTF.

This clonotype appeared many times. This clone may be a read error of a much larger clone one base away. The J gene is TRBJ1-2, the V gene TRBV27, with D perhaps matching TRBD1 (5 bases). Germline loops: CDR1 MNHEY, CDR2 SMNVEV (reference sequence). The V end was cut by 7 bases, the J end by 8 bases, with 14 bases between. CDR3 size: 12 residues. In DNA form, the CDR3 reads TGTGCCAGCATTTTGTCGGGGGACGGCTACACCTTC. It specifies CASILSGDGYTF.

This clonotype was detected only a few times. The chain uses TRBV20-1 and TRBJ2-3, with 11 bases lining up with TRBD1. CDR1 is DFQATT, CDR2 SNEGSKA, per germline (reference sequence). This CDR3 has 17 amino acids. V was clipped by 1 base and J by 6 bases; unmatched bases: 12. This CDR3 is CSARGVWGQGDRDTQYF. In DNA, the CDR3 is TGCAGTGCTAGAGGGGTCTGGGGACAGGGGGACAGGGATACGCAGTATTTT.

Ten or more counts support this clonotype. The rearrangement uses TRBV20-1 and TRBJ1-5; TRBD1 aligns across 8 bases. The germline CDR1 and CDR2 sequences are DFQATT and SNEGSKA (reference sequence). The length of the CDR3 is 15 residues. V dropped 0 bases and J dropped 4; count of bases not matched to a gene: 5. The CDR3 reads CSARDVGQANQPQHF. The CDR3 bases are TGCAGTGCTAGAGATGTGGGACAGGCTAATCAGCCCCAGCATTTT.

The sample holds many counts of this clonotype. This chain connects TRBV28 to TRBJ1-1; no definite D call. V was trimmed by 5 bases and J by 7 bases, leaving 17 bases between them. The germline V gene encodes CDR1 MDHEN and CDR2 SYDVKM. The CDR3 is 14 residues long. The CDR3 DNA reads TGTGCCAGCAGTCCCTCCTCCCGCTCATATGAAGCTTTCTTT. Protein product: CASSPSSRSYEAFF.

On this clonotype: A much larger clone is a single base away; this may be a read error. The chain couples TRBV6-2 or TRBV6-3 to TRBJ2-7; D is unclear. Germline CDR1 MNHEY, CDR2 SVGEGT. This CDR3 contains 14 residues. The CDR3 sequence: CASFFDSRRGEQCF. The DNA of the CDR3 is TGTGCCAGCTTCTTCGACTCCCGTCGAGGCGAGCAGTGCTTC.

In this sample, this clonotype turned up many times. V is TRBV11-2 and J is TRBJ2-7; 8 bases fit TRBD1. Germline V gene data show CDR1 as SGHAT and CDR2 as FQNNGV. The V segment lost 5 bases and the J segment 4 bases; nucleotides outside the gene matches: 7. This CDR3 is 14 amino acids long. The CDR3 region has the DNA TGTGCCAGCAGCCAACAGGGGGGTGGTTACGAGCAGTACTTC. Amino acid sequence: CASSQQGGGYEQYF.

The table lists this clonotype with many counts. V usage is TRBV11-2 and J usage is TRBJ2-7; 9 bases fit TRBD1. The V segment lost 5 bases and the J segment 0 bases; nucleotides outside the gene matches: 5. CDR3 length equals 15 residues. The V gene's germline CDR1 is SGHAT and CDR2 FQNNGV. The DNA of the CDR3 is TGTGCCAGCAGCATGACAGGGGGTGCCTCCTACGAGCAGTACTTC. Translating it yields CASSMTGGASYEQYF.

Of note for this clonotype: One junction end disagrees with the germline gene, perhaps due to a read error. V and J are TRBV12-5 and TRBJ2-4; perhaps TRBD2 as D (5 bases). Germline loops: CDR1 LGHNT, CDR2 FRNRAP. CDR3 length: 15 residues. The CDR3 bases are TGTGCTAGTGGGCCATACAATCTAGCCAGAAACATTCAGTACTTC. Translation: CASGPYNLARNIQYF.

This clonotype was observed many times. The rearrangement joins TRBV28 to TRBJ1-1, with D tentatively TRBD1 (6 bases). V was shortened by 3 bases and J by 4 bases, with 9 bases between the two germline ends. The V gene's germline CDR1 is MDHEN and CDR2 SYDVKM. This CDR3 is 13 amino acids long. In DNA form, the CDR3 reads TGTGCCAGCAGTTTCAACAGGGCCACTGAAGCTTTCTTT. Encoded protein: CASSFNRATEAFF.

This clonotype was seen a few times. The chain uses TRBV3-1 and TRBJ1-2; TRBD1 matches at 8 bases. This CDR3 has 17 amino acids. V was pared by 4 bases and J by 4 bases, with 14 bases of the junction left unmatched. Germline CDR1 and CDR2: LGHDT and YNNKEL (reference sequence). CDR3: CASSPIHGGRGLYGYTF. The CDR3 DNA follows: TGTGCCAGCAGCCCTATTCACGGCGGCAGGGGGCTCTATGGCTACACCTTC. The variable domain in full, completed from reference TRBV3-1 and TRBJ1-2, reads DTAVSQTPKYLVTQMGNDKSIKCEQNLGHDTMYWYKQDSKKFLKIMFSYNNKELIINETVPNRFSPKSPDKAHLNLHINSLELGDSAVYFCASSPIHGGRGLYGYTFGSGTRLTVV.

The genes are TRBV10-3 and TRBJ1-5; 11 positions match TRBD1. J was trimmed by 6 bases and V by 10 bases; bases with no gene match: 8. The CDR3 has 14 amino acids. From germline, CDR1 is ENHRY and CDR2 SYGVKD. In DNA, the CDR3 is TGTGCCACCGCCGGGACAGGGGGAAGTCAGCCCCAGCATTTT. Protein product: CATAGTGGSQPQHF.

This clonotype was observed at least ten times. V gene TRBV12-3 or TRBV12-4 combines with J gene TRBJ2-6; D is perhaps TRBD2 (6 bases). Trimming cost V 2 bases and J 0 bases, with 8 bases left between them. The CDR3 is 16 amino acids. In DNA, the CDR3 is TGTGCCAGCAGTTTATCGGGGGTCTCTGGGGCCAACGTCCTGACTTTC. It yields the protein CASSLSGVSGANVLTF.

This clonotype was seen a handful of times. The J gene is TRBJ2-4, the V gene TRBV20-1; D remains unclear. Trimming took off 1 base at V and 2 bases at J, with 3 bases between the two ends. There are 12 residues in the CDR3. Germline values: CDR1 DFQATT, CDR2 SNEGSKA (reference sequence). The CDR3 nucleotides read TGCAGTGCTAGAGTACCCAAAAACATTCAGTACTTC. Its protein product is CSARVPKNIQYF.

This clonotype appeared many times. The rearrangement links TRBV18 to TRBJ1-2; 9 bases are shared with TRBD1. The V and J ends lost 4 bases and 0 bases, in that order; junction bases with no gene match: 6. Germline V gene data show CDR1 as KGHSH and CDR2 as LQKENI. The CDR3 runs 16 residues. CDR3 sequence: CASSLPGTGTNYGYTF. DNA of the CDR3: TGTGCCAGCTCACTACCCGGGACAGGGACTAACTATGGCTACACCTTC.

This chain links TRBV7-6 with TRBJ2-1; 7 bases align to TRBD1. The CDR3 sequence is 15 residues long. Trimming cost V 5 bases and J 5 bases; bases outside gene matches: 9. Per the germline V gene, CDR1 is SGHVS and CDR2 is FNYEAQ. CDR3 amino acids: CASSPGTETHNEQFF. CDR3 in DNA: TGTGCCAGCAGCCCCGGGACAGAAACGCACAATGAGCAGTTCTTC.

J is TRBJ2-3 and V is TRBV13; D unclear. Germline V gene sequence: CDR1 PRHDT, CDR2 FYEKMQ (reference sequence). V lost 4 bases to trimming and J lost 4 bases, with 12 bases between them. CDR3 size: 14 residues. CDR3 in DNA: TGTGCCAGCAGCTCGCGAGACGGGCCAGATACGCAGTATTTT. Protein product: CASSSRDGPDTQYF.